The 9 T cell receptor beta chains given below trace back to one sample, sequenced in a study of blood T cells in healthy people across ages (dated by TCRdb to about 2015). Receptors were amplified or captured by 5' RACE. Sequenced using an Illumina HiSeq 2500. A second PCR of roughly 6 to 11 cycles was run with a J-beta primer mix and a sample-barcoded 5' primer. The raw public reads went through TCRdb reprocessing: fastp at Q25, MiXCR clone calling, in-frame beta chains kept. When rows share a CDR3 protein, they turn into one entry using the most common DNA and genes. For this sample the table gives some 940,000 distinct CDR3 sequences, of which under 35% were detected only once. The ten largest make up 10% of the sample. The same data also went into a second study, on T cells of mothers and their children.

Input material: blood. These receptors were taken from a woman in her thirties or forties in good health.

This clonotype was observed many times. The chain is built from TRBV21-1 and TRBJ2-1. TRBV21-1 is marked as a pseudogene. The CDR3 contains 10 residues. The CDR3 loop reads CASSQNEQFF. The CDR3 bases are TGTGCCAGCAGTCAAAATGAGCAGTTCTTC.

V gene TRBV3-1 combines with J gene TRBJ1-2; no clear D gene. V lost 4 bases to trimming and J lost 4 bases, with 22 bases between them. This CDR3 comprises 17 residues. Germline CDR1 reads LGHDT; CDR2 reads YNNKEL (reference sequence). The CDR3 is CASSPDSWPGLGYGYTF. In nucleotides, the CDR3 is TGTGCCAGCAGCCCAGACTCGTGGCCCGGGCTAGGCTATGGCTACACCTTC.

This clonotype has a single count. The chain links TRBV20-1 to TRBJ2-4; 9 bases align to TRBD2. With V trimmed by 7 bases and J by 13 bases, 26 bases remained unmatched. This CDR3 comprises 17 residues. CDR1 is DFQATT, CDR2 SNEGSKA, per germline (reference sequence). This CDR3 reads CSGGGTARGGTYNEQYF. The CDR3 DNA reads as TGCAGTGGAGGAGGGACAGCGCGGGGGGGCACCTACAATGAGCAGTACTTC.

This clonotype was seen a handful of times. The V and J genes are TRBV7-3 and TRBJ2-4; TRBD1 aligns across 10 bases. The length of the CDR3 is 15 residues. Germline V gene data show CDR1 as SGHTA and CDR2 as FQGTGA. V was clipped by 3 bases and J by 7 bases; unmatched bases: 6. The CDR3 DNA follows: TGTGCCAGCAGCTTTAGGGGGGGACAGGGGAACATTCAGTACTTC. Protein sequence: CASSFRGGQGNIQYF.

The chain links TRBV20-1 to TRBJ1-2; D is ambiguous. CDR1 is DFQATT, CDR2 SNEGSKA, per germline (reference sequence). V was shortened by 0 bases and J by 0 bases, with 14 bases between the two germline ends. The CDR3 runs to 16 residues. In DNA, the CDR3 is TGCAGTGCTAGAGACCTACGGGCTGCTCCTAACTATGGCTACACCTTC. It yields the protein CSARDLRAAPNYGYTF.

A few counts support this clonotype. The chain combines TRBV6-2 or TRBV6-3 with TRBJ1-1; 7 nucleotides align to TRBD1. Germline V lookup: CDR1 MNHEY, CDR2 SVGEGT. The V segment lost 5 bases and the J segment 5 bases; nucleotides outside the gene matches: 8. The CDR3 extends over 14 amino acids. The DNA of the CDR3 is TGTGCCAGCAGTATAAACAGGGGAGGGACTGAAGCTTTCTTT. Translating it yields CASSINRGGTEAFF.

This clonotype was observed many times. The chain carries TRBV3-1 and TRBJ2-7; 7 nucleotides line up with TRBD1. Germline V gene sequence: CDR1 LGHDT, CDR2 YNNKEL (reference sequence). With 5 bases clipped from V and 3 bases from J, the junction kept 7 bases outside the gene matches. This CDR3 has 14 residues. The DNA of the CDR3 is TGTGCCAGCAGCATCGGGACAGAACTCTACGAGCAGTACTTC. The encoded protein is CASSIGTELYEQYF.

At least ten counts were recorded for this clonotype. The chain joins TRBV27 to TRBJ2-3; maybe TRBD2 (6 bases). The CDR3 sequence is 15 residues long. Germline V gene lookup returns CDR1 MNHEY and CDR2 SMNVEV (reference sequence). The ends were cut back, 8 bases at V and 1 base at J, with 16 bases in the middle. CDR3 residues: CASVLTSGGTDTQYF. CDR3 DNA sequence: TGTGCCAGCGTACTCACTTCGGGAGGCACAGATACGCAGTATTTT.

This clonotype was picked up a small number of times. At one end the junction does not follow the germline gene, possibly because of a read error. J is TRBJ1-1 and V is TRBV4-1, with 8 bases aligning to TRBD1. The CDR3 sequence is 14 residues long. Germline V gives CDR1 MGHRA, CDR2 YSYEKL. CDR3 sequence: CASRQGQGNTEAFF. Written as DNA, the CDR3 is TGCGCCAGCAGGCAAGGACAGGGGAACACTGAAGCTTTCTTT.